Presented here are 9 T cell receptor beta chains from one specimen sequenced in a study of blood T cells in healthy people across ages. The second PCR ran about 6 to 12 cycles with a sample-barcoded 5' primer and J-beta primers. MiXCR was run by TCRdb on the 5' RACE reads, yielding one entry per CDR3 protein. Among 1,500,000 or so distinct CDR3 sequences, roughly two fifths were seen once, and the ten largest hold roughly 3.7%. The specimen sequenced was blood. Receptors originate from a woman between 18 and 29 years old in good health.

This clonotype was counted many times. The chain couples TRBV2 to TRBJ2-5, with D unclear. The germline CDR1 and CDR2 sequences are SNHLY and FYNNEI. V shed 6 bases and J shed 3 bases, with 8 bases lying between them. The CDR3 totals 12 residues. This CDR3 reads CASSVGKETQYF. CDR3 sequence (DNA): TGTGCCAGCAGCGTAGGAAAAGAGACCCAGTACTTC.

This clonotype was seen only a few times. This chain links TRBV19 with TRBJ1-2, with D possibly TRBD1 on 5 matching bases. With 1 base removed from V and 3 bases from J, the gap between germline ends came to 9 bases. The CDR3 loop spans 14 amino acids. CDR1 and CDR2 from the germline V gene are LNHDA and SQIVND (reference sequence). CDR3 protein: CASSIGRVDYGYTF. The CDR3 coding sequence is TGTGCCAGTAGTATAGGCAGGGTGGACTATGGCTACACCTTC. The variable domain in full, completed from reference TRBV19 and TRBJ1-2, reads DGGITQSPKYLFRKEGQNVTLSCEQNLNHDAMYWYRQDPGQGLRLIYYSQIVNDFQKGDIAEGYSVSREKKESFPLTVTSAQKNPTAFYLCASSIGRVDYGYTFGSGTRLTVV.

Written as DNA, the CDR3 is TGTGCCAGCAGTGAAGCCACTCTAGGGGGATTAAACTATGGCTACACCTTC. Its translation: CASSEATLGGLNYGYTF. The chain uses TRBV25-1 and TRBJ1-2, with D possibly matching TRBD1 (6 bases). Germline V lookup: CDR1 MGHDK, CDR2 SYGVNS. V was shortened by 2 bases and J by 2 bases, with 18 bases between the two germline ends. This CDR3 is 17 amino acids long.

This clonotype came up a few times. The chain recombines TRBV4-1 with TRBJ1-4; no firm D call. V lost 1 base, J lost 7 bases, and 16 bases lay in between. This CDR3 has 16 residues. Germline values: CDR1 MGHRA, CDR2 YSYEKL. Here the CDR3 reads CASSQVGRSLSEKLFF. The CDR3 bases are TGCGCCAGCAGCCAAGTCGGACGGAGCCTTAGTGAAAAACTGTTTTTT.

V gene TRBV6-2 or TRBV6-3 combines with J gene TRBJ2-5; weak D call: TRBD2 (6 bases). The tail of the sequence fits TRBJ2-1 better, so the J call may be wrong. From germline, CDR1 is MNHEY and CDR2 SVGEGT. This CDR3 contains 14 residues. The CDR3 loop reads CASRGLFDQETQFF. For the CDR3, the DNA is TGTGCCAGCAGGGGACTTTTTGACCAAGAGACCCAGTTCTTC.

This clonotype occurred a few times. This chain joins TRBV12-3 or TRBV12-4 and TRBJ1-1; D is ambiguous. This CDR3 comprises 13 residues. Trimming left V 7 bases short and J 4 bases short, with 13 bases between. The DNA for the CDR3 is TGTGCCAGCACGAGGGCCGCGGGCACTGAAGCTTTCTTT. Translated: CASTRAAGTEAFF.

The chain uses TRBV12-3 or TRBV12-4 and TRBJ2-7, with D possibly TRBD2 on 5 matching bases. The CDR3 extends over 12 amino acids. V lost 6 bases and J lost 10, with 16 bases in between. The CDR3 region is CASREGPRSQYF. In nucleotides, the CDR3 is TGTGCCAGCAGAGAGGGTCCCCGGTCCCAGTACTTC.

CDR3 DNA sequence: TGCGCCAGCAGCTTGGCGCCAGATAGGAATGGCTACACCTTC. As protein: CASSLAPDRNGYTF. The chain combines TRBV5-1 with TRBJ1-2; D gene unclear. V was trimmed by 0 bases and J by 6 bases, leaving 12 bases between them. This CDR3 contains 14 residues. Germline-derived CDR1 and CDR2 are SGHRS and YFSETQ.

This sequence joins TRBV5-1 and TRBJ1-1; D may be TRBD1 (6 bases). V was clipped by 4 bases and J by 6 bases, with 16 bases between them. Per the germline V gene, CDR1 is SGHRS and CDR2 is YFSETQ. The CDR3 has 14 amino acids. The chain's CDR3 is CASSLDWGAPEAFF. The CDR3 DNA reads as TGCGCCAGCAGCCTGGACTGGGGGGCTCCTGAAGCTTTCTTT.